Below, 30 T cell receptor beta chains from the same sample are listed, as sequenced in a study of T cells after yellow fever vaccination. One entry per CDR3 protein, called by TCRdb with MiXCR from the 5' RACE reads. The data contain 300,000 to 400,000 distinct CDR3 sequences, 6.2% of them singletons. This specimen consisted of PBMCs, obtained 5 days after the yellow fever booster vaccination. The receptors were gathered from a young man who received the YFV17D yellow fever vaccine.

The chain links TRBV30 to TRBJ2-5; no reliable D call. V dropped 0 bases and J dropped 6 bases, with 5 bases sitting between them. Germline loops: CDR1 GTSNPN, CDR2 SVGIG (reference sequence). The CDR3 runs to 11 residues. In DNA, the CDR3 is TGTGCCTGGAGTGTACGAAAGACCCAGTACTTC. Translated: CAWSVRKTQYF.

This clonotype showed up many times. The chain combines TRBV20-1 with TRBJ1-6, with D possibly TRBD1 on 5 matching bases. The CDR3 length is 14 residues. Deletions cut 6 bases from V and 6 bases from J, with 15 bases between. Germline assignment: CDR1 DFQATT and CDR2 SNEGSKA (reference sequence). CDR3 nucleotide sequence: TGCAGTGCCCCATCCGGGACTCTTAATTCACCCCTCCACTTT. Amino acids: CSAPSGTLNSPLHF.

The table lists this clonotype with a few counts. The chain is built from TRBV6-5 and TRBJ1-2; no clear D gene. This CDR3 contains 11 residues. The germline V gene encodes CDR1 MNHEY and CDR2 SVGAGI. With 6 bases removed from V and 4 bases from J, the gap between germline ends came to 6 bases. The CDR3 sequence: CASRRGYGYTF. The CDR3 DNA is TGTGCCAGCAGACGGGGCTATGGCTACACCTTC.

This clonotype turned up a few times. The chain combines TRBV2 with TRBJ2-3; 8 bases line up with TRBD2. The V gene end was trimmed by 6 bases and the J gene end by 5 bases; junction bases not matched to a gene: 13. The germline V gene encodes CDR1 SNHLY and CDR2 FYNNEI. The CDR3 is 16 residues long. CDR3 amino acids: CASRRNREGTEDTQYF. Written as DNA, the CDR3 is TGTGCCAGCAGACGCAATCGGGAGGGCACGGAAGATACGCAGTATTTT. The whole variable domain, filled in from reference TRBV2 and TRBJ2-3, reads EPEVTQTPSHQVTQMGQEVILRCVPISNHLYFYWYRQILGQKVEFLVSFYNNEISEKSEIFDDQFSVERPDGSNFTLKIRSTKLEDSAMYFCASRRNREGTEDTQYFGPGTRLTVL.

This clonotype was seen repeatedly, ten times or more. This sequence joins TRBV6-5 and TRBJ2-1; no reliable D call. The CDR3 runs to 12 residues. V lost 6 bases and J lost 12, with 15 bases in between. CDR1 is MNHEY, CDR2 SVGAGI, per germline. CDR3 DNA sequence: TGTGCCAGCAGCACAATCACCAGTACGCAGTTCTTC. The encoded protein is CASSTITSTQFF.

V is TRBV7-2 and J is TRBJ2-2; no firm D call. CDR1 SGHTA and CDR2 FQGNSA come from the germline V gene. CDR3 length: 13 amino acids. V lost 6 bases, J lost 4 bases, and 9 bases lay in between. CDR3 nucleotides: TGTGCCAGCAGAGTACAGTCCACCGGGGAGCTGTTTTTT. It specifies CASRVQSTGELFF.

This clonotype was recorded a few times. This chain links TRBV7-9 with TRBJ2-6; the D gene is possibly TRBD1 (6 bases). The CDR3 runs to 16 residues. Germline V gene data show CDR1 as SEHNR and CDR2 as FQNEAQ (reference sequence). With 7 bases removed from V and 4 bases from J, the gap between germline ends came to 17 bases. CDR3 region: CASTWTASGGANVLTF. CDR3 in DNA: TGTGCCAGCACTTGGACAGCATCTGGAGGGGCCAACGTCCTGACTTTC.

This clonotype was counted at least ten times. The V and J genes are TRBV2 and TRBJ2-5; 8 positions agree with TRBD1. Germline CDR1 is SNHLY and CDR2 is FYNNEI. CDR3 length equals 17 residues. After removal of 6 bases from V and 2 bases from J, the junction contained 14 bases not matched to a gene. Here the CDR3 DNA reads TGTGCCAGCAGCGCAGCGTTGGGACAGGCGATGCAAGAGACCCAGTACTTC. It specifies CASSAALGQAMQETQYF.

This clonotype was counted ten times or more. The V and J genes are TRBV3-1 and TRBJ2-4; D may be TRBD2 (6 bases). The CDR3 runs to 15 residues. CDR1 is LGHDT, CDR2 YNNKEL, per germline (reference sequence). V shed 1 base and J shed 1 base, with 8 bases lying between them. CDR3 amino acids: CASSQGGTAKNIQYF. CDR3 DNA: TGTGCCAGCAGCCAAGGCGGGACTGCCAAAAACATTCAGTACTTC.

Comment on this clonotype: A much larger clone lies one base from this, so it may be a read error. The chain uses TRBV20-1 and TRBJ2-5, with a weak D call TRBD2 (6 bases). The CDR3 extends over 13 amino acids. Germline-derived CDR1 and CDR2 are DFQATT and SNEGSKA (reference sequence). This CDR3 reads CGVSSPAGETQYF. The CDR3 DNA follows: TGCGGTGTTAGTTCGCCGGCGGGGGAGACCCAGTACTTC.

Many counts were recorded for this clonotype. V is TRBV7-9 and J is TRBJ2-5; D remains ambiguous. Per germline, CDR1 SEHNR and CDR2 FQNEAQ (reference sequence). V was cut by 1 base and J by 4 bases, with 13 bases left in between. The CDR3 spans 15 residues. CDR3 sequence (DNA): TGTGCCAGCAGCTTAGGGCGGCTACGAGTAGAGACCCAGTACTTC. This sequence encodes CASSLGRLRVETQYF. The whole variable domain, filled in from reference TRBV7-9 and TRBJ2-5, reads DTGVSQNPRHKITKRGQNVTFRCDPISEHNRLYWYRQTLGQGPEFLTYFQNEAQLEKSRLLSDRFSAERPKGSFSTLEIQRTEQGDSAMYLCASSLGRLRVETQYFGPGTRLLVL.

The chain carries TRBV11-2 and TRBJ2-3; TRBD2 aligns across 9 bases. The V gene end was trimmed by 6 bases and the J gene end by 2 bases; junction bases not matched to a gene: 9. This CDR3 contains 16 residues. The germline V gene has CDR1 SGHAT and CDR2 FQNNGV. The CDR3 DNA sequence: TGTGCCAGCAGGTTCATAGCGGGAGCGATCACAGATACGCAGTATTTT. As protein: CASRFIAGAITDTQYF.

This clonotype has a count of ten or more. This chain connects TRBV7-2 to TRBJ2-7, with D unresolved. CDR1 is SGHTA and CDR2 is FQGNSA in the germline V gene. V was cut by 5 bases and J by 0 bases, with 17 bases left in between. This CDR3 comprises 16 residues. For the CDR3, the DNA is TGTGCCAGCAGCCTACTGGGGTCCAGGAACTCCTACGAGCAGTACTTC. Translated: CASSLLGSRNSYEQYF.

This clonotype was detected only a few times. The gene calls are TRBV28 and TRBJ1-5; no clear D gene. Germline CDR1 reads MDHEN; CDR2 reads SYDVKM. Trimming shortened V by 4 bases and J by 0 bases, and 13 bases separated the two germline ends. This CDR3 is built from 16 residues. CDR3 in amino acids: CASSSRPNLSNQPQHF. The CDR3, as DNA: TGTGCCAGCAGTTCCCGGCCAAACCTTAGCAATCAGCCCCAGCATTTT.

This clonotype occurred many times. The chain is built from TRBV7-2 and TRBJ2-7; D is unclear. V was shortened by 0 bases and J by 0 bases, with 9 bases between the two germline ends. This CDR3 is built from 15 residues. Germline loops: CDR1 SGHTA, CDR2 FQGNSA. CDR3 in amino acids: CASSLAGSSSYEQYF. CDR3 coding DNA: TGTGCCAGCAGCTTAGCAGGTTCCTCCTCCTACGAGCAGTACTTC.

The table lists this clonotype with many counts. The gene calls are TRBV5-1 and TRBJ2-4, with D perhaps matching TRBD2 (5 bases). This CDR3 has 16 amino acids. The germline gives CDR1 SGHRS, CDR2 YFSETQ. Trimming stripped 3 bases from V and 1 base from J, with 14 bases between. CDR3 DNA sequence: TGCGCCAGCAGCTCAGAGGGCCTTGGGGCCAAAAACATTCAGTACTTC. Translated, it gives CASSSEGLGAKNIQYF.

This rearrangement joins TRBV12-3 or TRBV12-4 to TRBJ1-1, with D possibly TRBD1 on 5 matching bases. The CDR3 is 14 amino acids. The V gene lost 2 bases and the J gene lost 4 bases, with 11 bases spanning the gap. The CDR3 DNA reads TGTGCCAGCAGTTTACGGTATGGGGCCACTGAAGCTTTCTTT. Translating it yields CASSLRYGATEAFF.

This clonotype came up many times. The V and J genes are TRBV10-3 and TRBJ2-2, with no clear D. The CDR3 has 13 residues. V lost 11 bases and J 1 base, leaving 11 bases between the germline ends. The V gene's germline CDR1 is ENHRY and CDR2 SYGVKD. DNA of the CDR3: TGTGCCCTGTTTGCATTGAACACCGGGGAGCTGTTTTTT. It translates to CALFALNTGELFF.

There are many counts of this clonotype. CDR3 sequence (DNA): TGTGCCAGCAGTTACTCTGCAGGACGGGATGAGCAGTTCTTC. This sequence encodes CASSYSAGRDEQFF. The chain couples TRBV6-5 to TRBJ2-1; no clear D gene. The germline V gene encodes CDR1 MNHEY and CDR2 SVGAGI. The CDR3 contains 14 residues. V gave up 0 bases and J gave up 8 bases, with 11 bases separating them.

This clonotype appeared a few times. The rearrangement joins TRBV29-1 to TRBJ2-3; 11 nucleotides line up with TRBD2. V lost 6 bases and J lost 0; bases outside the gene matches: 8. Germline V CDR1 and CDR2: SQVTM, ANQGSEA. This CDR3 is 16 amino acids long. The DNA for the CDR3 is TGCAGCGTCTTACCCGGGACTAGCGGTAGCACAGATACGCAGTATTTT. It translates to CSVLPGTSGSTDTQYF.

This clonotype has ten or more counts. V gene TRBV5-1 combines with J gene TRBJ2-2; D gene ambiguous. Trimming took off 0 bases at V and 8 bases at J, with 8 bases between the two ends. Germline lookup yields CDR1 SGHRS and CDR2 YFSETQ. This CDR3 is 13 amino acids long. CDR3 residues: CASSLAIGGELFF. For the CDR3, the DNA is TGCGCCAGCAGCTTGGCTATAGGTGGGGAGCTGTTTTTT.

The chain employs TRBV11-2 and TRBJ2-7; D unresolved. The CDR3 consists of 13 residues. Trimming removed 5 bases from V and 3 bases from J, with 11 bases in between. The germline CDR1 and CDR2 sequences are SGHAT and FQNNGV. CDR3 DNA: TGTGCCAGCAGCCTCAATATGGACTACGAGCAGTACTTC. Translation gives CASSLNMDYEQYF.

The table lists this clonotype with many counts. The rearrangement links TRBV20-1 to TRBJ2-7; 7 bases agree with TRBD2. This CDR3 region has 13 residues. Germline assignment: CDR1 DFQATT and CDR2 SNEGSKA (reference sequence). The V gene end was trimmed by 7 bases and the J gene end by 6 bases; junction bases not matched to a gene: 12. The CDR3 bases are TGCAGTGGGGGGGGACCAGGAGTAGGCGAGCAGTACTTC. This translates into CSGGGPGVGEQYF.

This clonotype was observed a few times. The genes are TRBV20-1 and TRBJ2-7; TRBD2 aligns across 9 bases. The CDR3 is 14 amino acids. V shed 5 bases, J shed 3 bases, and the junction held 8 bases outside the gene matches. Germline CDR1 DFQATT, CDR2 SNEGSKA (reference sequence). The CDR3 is CSAGRSGGNYEQYF. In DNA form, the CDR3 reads TGCAGTGCTGGCCGTAGCGGGGGTAACTACGAGCAGTACTTC.

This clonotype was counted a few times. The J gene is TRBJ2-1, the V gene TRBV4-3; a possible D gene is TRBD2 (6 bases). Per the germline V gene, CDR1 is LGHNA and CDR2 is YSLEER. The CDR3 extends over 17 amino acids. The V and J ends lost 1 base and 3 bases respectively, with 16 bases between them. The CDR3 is CASSQAPTSLGYNEQFF. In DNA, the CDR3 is TGCGCCAGCAGCCAAGCCCCGACTAGTTTGGGCTACAATGAGCAGTTCTTC.

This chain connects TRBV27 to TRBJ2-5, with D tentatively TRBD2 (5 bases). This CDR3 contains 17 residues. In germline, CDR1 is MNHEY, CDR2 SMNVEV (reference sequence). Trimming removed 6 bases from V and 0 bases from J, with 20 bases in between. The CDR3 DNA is TGTGCCAGCAGCGGGATAACGGGTGGTCGACACCAAGAGACCCAGTACTTC. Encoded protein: CASSGITGGRHQETQYF.

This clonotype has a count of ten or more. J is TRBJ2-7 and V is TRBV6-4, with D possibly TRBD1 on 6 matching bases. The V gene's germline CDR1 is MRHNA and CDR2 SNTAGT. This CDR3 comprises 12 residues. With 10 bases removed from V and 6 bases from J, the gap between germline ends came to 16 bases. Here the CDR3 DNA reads TGTGCCACAAGGGGGAGAGGGGGCGAGCAGTACTTC. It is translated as CATRGRGGEQYF.

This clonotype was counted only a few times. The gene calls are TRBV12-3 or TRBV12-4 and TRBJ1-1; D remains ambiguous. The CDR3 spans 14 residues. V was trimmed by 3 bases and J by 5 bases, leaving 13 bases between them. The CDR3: CASSLLQPSTEAFF. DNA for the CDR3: TGTGCCAGCAGTTTGTTGCAGCCGTCGACTGAAGCTTTCTTT.

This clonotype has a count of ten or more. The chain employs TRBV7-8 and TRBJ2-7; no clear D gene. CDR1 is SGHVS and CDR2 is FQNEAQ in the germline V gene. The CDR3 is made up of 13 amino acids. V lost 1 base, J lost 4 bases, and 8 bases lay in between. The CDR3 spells CASSLVGQYEQYF. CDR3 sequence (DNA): TGTGCCAGCAGCTTAGTTGGCCAGTACGAGCAGTACTTC.

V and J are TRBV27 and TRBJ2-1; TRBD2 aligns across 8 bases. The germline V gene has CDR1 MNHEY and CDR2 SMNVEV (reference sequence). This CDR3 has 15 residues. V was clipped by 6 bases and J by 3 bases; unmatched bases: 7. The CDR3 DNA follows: TGTGCCAGCAGCGGGGGAACTAGCGGCTACAATGAGCAGTTCTTC. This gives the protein CASSGGTSGYNEQFF.